The 13 T cell receptor beta chains below all came from one sample that was sequenced in a study of cytomegalovirus exposure and HLA in healthy donors (dated by TCRdb to about 2017). Library preparation was by the immunoSEQ multiplex PCR assay. For the multiplex PCR, a mixture combining 60 forward primers for TCR Vbeta segments and 13 reverse primers for TCR Jbeta segments was used. This is the immuneACCESS table as TCRdb keeps it, with only in-frame sequences that have V and J called. A part of the clones is gone; compared with another copy, unresolved V genes explain less than half, and the rest is unexplained. This sample comprises roughly 180,000 clones, over 65% of them detected only once. Of the sample, 3% to 4.5% is held by the ten largest clones. The source material was PBMCs. These receptors all stem from a woman aged 60-75 years in good health and CMV-seropositive.

This chain links TRBV6-5 with TRBJ1-1, with D unresolved. Per the germline V gene, CDR1 is MNHEY and CDR2 is SVGAGI. V was clipped by 0 bases and J by 0 bases, with 8 bases between them. This CDR3 has 15 residues. This CDR3 reads CASSYSTGLNTEAFF. The CDR3 nucleotides are TGTGCCAGCAGTTACTCTACGGGATTGAACACTGAAGCTTTCTTT.

CDR3 DNA sequence: TGTGCCAGCAGCGTAGAACCAAGCGGAGATACGCAGTATTTT. This encodes CASSVEPSGDTQYF. The chain employs TRBV9 and TRBJ2-3; TRBD2 might be the D (5 bases). This CDR3 has 14 residues. CDR1 SGDLS and CDR2 YYNGEE come from the germline V gene. Trimming removed 0 bases at V and 5 bases at J, with 10 bases between.

CDR3 protein: CASSLPSGTLQETQYF. For the CDR3, the DNA is TGCGCCAGCAGCTTGCCTAGCGGGACTTTACAAGAGACCCAGTACTTC. The J gene is TRBJ2-5, the V gene TRBV5-1, with 9 bases identical to TRBD2. J was trimmed by 2 bases and V by 1 base; bases with no gene match: 6. The CDR3 runs 16 residues. Germline loops: CDR1 SGHRS, CDR2 YFSETQ.

This clone was detected a few times. CDR3 sequence reads: CASSYSGTGYEKLFF. CDR3 coding DNA: TGTGCCAGCAGTTACTCCGGGACAGGGTACGAAAAACTGTTTTTT. This chain links TRBV6-5 with TRBJ1-4; the match to TRBD1 covers 9 bases. This CDR3 has 15 residues. The ends lost 0 bases at V and 8 bases at J; junction bases unmatched: 4. Germline CDR1 is MNHEY and CDR2 is SVGAGI.

The chain carries TRBV11-3 and TRBJ2-7, with unresolved D. CDR1 and CDR2 (germline): SGHNT, YENEEA. With 3 bases removed from V and 0 bases from J, the gap between germline ends came to 6 bases. This CDR3 has 13 amino acids. The CDR3, as DNA: TGTGCCAGCAGCTTTTCCAGCTCCTACGAGCAGTACTTC. Translating it yields CASSFSSSYEQYF.

A note on this clone: The same CDR3 can be traced to other DNA sequences in this sample. The CDR3 DNA reads TGTGCCAGCAGTCGAGGGGGCACTGAAGCTTTCTTT. Translated, it gives CASSRGGTEAFF. This chain joins TRBV6-5 and TRBJ1-1; D might be TRBD1 (6 bases). This CDR3 is 12 amino acids long. The germline gives CDR1 MNHEY, CDR2 SVGAGI. V was trimmed by 5 bases and J by 4 bases, leaving 8 bases between them.

V and J are TRBV5-5 and TRBJ2-1; a possible D gene is TRBD2 (7 bases). CDR3 length: 15 amino acids. V lost 2 bases, J lost 9 bases, and 18 bases lay in between. The V gene's germline CDR1 is SGHKS and CDR2 YYEKEE (reference sequence). DNA of the CDR3: TGTGCCAGCAGCTTACCGGGGGGCGGCGAAAGTGAGCAGTTCTTC. Protein: CASSLPGGGESEQFF.

Of note for this clone: Its ends do not fully match the called genes, so a read error is possible. V and J are TRBV14 and TRBJ2-6, with a tentative D call TRBD1 (6 bases). Germline lookup yields CDR1 SGHDN and CDR2 FVKESK. This CDR3 comprises 15 residues. CDR3 sequence reads: CASSRRGSGANGLTF. The CDR3 DNA sequence: TGTGCCAGCAGCCGAAGGGGGTCTGGGGCCAACGGCCTGACTTTC.

V is TRBV2 and J is TRBJ1-3; D call uncertain. The CDR3 extends over 16 amino acids. Trimming shortened V by 3 bases and J by 0 bases, and 12 bases separated the two germline ends. Germline-derived CDR1 and CDR2 are SNHLY and FYNNEI. CDR3 protein: CASSDVLLLSGNTIYF. For the CDR3, the DNA is TGTGCCAGCAGTGATGTGTTACTACTCTCTGGAAACACCATATATTTT.

The rearrangement links TRBV6-5 to TRBJ2-1, with TRBD2 matching over 13 bases. Looked up from germline, CDR1 is MNHEY and CDR2 is SVGAGI. J was trimmed by 15 bases and V by 4 bases; bases with no gene match: 6. The CDR3 sequence is 13 residues long. This chain's CDR3 is CASSSGLAGARFF. The DNA of the CDR3 is TGTGCCAGCAGTTCCGGACTAGCGGGAGCACGGTTCTTC.

The chain links TRBV7-9 to TRBJ2-3; TRBD1 matches at 9 bases. V shed 2 bases and J 5 bases; nucleotides not matched to a gene: 8. CDR1 SEHNR and CDR2 FQNEAQ come from the germline V gene (reference sequence). This CDR3 comprises 16 residues. As DNA, the CDR3 is TGTGCCAGCAGCTTAATGGGGGACAGGGAAAGAGATACGCAGTATTTT. This translates into CASSLMGDRERDTQYF.

The chain recombines TRBV9 with TRBJ2-5; D is undetermined. The CDR3 is made up of 13 amino acids. CDR1 and CDR2 (germline): SGDLS, YYNGEE. V lost 0 bases and J 5 bases, leaving 8 bases between the germline ends. The CDR3 reads CASSVGRWETQYF. The CDR3 coding sequence is TGTGCCAGCAGCGTAGGCAGGTGGGAGACCCAGTACTTC. The full variable domain, rest sourced from reference TRBV9 and TRBJ2-5, is DSGVTQTPKHLITATGQRVTLRCSPRSGDLSVYWYQQSLDQGLQFLIQYYNGEERAKGNILERFSAQQFPDLHSELNLSSLELGDSALYFCASSVGRWETQYFGPGTRLLVL.

The V and J genes are TRBV7-9 and TRBJ2-2; TRBD2 aligns across 10 bases. V trimming: 5 bases; J trimming: 5 bases; junction bases outside the gene matches: 8. CDR1 is SEHNR, CDR2 FQNEAQ, per germline (reference sequence). CDR3 length equals 16 residues. CDR3 DNA sequence: TGTGCCAGCAGCCTCACTAGCGGGATAATAACCGGGGAGCTGTTTTTT. Translating it yields CASSLTSGIITGELFF.